This TCR beta chain was retrieved from a study of blood T cells in healthy people across ages. Then a second PCR, running roughly 7 to 11 cycles, was carried out with a sample-barcoded 5' primer and a J-beta primer mix. From the 5' RACE reads, TCRdb called clonotypes with MiXCR, one entry per CDR3 protein. The repertoire holds around 1.5 million distinct CDR3 sequences, approximately 40% seen once, with 6.5% to 10% in the top ten. V was trimmed by 1 base and J by 2 bases, leaving 5 bases between them. The CDR3 runs to 14 residues. CDR1 is SGHTA and CDR2 is FQGNSA in the germline V gene. The genes are TRBV7-2 and TRBJ1-4, with no clear D. The receptor's source is a woman aged 18-30 years in good health. What was sequenced was blood. In nucleotides, the CDR3 is TGTGCCAGCAGCTTAGTGACCACTAATGAAAAACTGTTTTTT. Encoded protein: CASSLVTTNEKLFF.